This T cell receptor beta chain was found in a study of shared clonotypes between healthy human individuals (dated by TCRdb to the early 2020s). Broadly, across the study: Two women and a few men aged 18 to 49 years were included in the cohort. Per donor, three plates each were used for CD4 naive and CD4 memory, two for CD8 naive, and one for CD8 memory. Blood TCR repertoires of five healthy adults were deeply sequenced to estimate repertoire size and the extent of clonotype sharing between individuals. Libraries were prepared and TCR repertoires were sequenced by different laboratories using diverse techniques, in order to increase sequencing depth and limit assay-specific biases. Leukapheresis yielded between about 0.85 and 10 billion PBMCs per donor.

Turning to this clone: Its antigen is still unknown. Base qualities are not provided; no much larger clone lies one nucleotide away. Additional DNA sequences in this sample encode the identical CDR3.

Using the deep immunoSEQ assay, TCR CDR3 regions were amplified from genomic DNA by multiplex PCR. For each cell subset, the extracted genomic DNA was distributed evenly across all wells of several immunoSEQ 96-well plates, and each plate served as one replicate. For sorted subsets, 150 to 250 ng of genomic DNA, equivalent to around 31,000 T cell genomes, went into each replicate PCR. Purified libraries were quantified with a Qubit 3.0 fluorometer, sized on a Bioanalyzer 2100, and re-quantified with the KAPA Library Quantification kit. A separate single-read 150-cycle Illumina NextSeq 550 flow cell was used to sequence each immunoSEQ 96-well plate. The paper's data handling went like this. Because the immunoSEQ output included only junctional sequences and no quality scores, the filtering could not be the same as the filtering used for full-length reads. To assign V/J genes and CDR3, sequences were annotated against IMGT germline references using PyIR, a Python wrapper for IgBLAST v1.9. Reads with weak V/J assignments (E-value above 1e-6), missing CDR3, stop codons, out-of-frame junctions, or ambiguous translated residues were removed. V3J clonotypes were defined as sequences sharing the same inferred V gene, J gene, and CDR3 amino acid sequence. Percentage overlap between repertoires was computed as shared unique clonotypes divided by the size of the smaller repertoire. RTK rarefaction, the Chao1 estimator, and Recon v2.1 estimates of unobserved clonotypes were used to assess repertoire richness. For all TCRbeta clonotypes obtained by the gDNA method from a handful of donors, generation probabilities were computed with OLGA. In its TCRdb copy, this immuneACCESS table keeps in-frame sequences only and misses some clones. Where compared with another copy, unresolved V genes explain less than half of these, and the others have no known cause. From that table come the V and J calls and clone size; the DNA was used to work out D and trimming. The sample table records 550,000 to 800,000 clones; 90% of these occur just once. 34% of the sample belongs to the ten largest clones.

The CDR1 and CDR2 encoded by the germline V gene are SGDLS and YYNGEE. The CDR3, cysteine through phenylalanine, is 16 amino acids long. This entry keeps only the CDR3 DNA: 48 bases, framed from base 1. At the junction V is shortened by 0 bases and J by 1 base, with 10 bases in between. Results and caveats for the whole study, not just this receptor: Sampling was restricted to blood, and TCR repertoires in tissue are likely to differ from TCR repertoires in blood. Even with the large sequencing depth, rarefaction of the sorted-subset datasets indicated that sequencing was incomplete. Because the study included only a small number of donors, the genetic and exposure-history diversity represented was limited. Compared with non-shared clonotypes, clonotypes shared by all four sorted-subset donors had higher generation probabilities. When a handful of donors were compared, the shared fraction of clonotypes was about 5.4% for naive CD4, more than 3% for naive CD8, more than 2% for memory CD4, and approximately 0.4% for memory CD8. Pairwise subsampling led to the expectation that sequencing depth would affect the degree of clonotype sharing among donors. Naive subsets generally had larger estimated clonotype richness than memory subsets did.

The donors were healthy, HIV-negative adults who had no recently reported acute infections or vaccinations. Only Caucasian adults living in Nashville, Tennessee, USA were represented among the donors. CD8 memory samples combined magnetically selected CD45RO+ cells with CCR7-negative CD45RA+ effector memory (TemRA) cells. Blood was collected by leukapheresis, and PBMCs were isolated by Ficoll-Histopaque density gradient centrifugation and then cryopreserved in liquid nitrogen vapor phase. Analytical flow cytometry was used to check the purity and quantity of each magnetically sorted T cell population. Genomic DNA was isolated from each sorted fraction and quantified by UV absorbance on a Nanodrop 2000c.

The specimen sequenced was memory CD8+ T cells from PBMCs. The cell subset or site label corresponds to: CD45RO+ cells pooled with CCR7-negative TemRA cells. This sequence uses TRBV9 and TRBJ2-2; TRBD2 is a possible D gene, resting on 6 matching bases. The sequence came from a man in his late teens or twenties in good health. Some clones in this sample may be carry-over from other donors' samples. Here the CDR3 is given as CASSVVGGVNTGELFF. Read as DNA, the sequence is TGTGCCAGCAGCGTAGTTGGCGGGGTGAACACCGGGGAGCTGTTTTTT.